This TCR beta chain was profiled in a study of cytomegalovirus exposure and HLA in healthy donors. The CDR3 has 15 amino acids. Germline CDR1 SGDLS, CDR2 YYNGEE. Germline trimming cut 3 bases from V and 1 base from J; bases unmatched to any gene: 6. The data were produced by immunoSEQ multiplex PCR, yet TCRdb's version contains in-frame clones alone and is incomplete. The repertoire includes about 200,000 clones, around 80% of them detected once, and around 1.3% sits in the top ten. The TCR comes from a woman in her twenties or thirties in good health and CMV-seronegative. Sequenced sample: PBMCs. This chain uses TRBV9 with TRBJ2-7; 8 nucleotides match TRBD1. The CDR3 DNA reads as TGTGCCAGCAGCGCCCGGACAGGGAGGTCCTACGAGCAGTACTTC. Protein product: CASSARTGRSYEQYF.